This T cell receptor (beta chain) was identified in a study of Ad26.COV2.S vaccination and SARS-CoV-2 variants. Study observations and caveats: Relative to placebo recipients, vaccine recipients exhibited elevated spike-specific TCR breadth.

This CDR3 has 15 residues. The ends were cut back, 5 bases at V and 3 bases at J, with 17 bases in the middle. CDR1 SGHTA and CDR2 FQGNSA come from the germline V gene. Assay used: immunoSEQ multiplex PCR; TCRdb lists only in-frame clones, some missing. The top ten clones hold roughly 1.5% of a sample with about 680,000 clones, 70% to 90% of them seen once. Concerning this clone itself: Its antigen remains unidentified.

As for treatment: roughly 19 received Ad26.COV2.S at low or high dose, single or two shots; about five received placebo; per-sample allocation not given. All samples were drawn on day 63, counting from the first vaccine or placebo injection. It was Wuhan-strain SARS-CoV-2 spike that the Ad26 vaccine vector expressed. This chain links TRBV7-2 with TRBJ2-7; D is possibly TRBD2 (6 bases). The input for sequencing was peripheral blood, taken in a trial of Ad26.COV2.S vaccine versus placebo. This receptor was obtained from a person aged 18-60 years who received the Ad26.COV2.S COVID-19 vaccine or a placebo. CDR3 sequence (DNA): TGTGCCAGCAGCCATCAAACAGGAGGGTACTACGAGCAGTACTTC. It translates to CASSHQTGGYYEQYF.